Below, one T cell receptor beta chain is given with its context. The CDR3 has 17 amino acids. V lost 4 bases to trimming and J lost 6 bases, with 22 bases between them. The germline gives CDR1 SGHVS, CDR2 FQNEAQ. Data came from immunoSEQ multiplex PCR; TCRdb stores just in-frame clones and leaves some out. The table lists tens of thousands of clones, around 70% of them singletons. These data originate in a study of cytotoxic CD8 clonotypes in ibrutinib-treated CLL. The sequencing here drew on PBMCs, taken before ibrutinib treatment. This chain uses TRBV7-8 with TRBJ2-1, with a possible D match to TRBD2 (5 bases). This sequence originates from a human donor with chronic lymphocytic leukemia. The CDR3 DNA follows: TGTGCCAGCAGCTCATCCCGGGATCCCGTTTCCCTCAATGAGCAGTTCTTC. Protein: CASSSSRDPVSLNEQFF.